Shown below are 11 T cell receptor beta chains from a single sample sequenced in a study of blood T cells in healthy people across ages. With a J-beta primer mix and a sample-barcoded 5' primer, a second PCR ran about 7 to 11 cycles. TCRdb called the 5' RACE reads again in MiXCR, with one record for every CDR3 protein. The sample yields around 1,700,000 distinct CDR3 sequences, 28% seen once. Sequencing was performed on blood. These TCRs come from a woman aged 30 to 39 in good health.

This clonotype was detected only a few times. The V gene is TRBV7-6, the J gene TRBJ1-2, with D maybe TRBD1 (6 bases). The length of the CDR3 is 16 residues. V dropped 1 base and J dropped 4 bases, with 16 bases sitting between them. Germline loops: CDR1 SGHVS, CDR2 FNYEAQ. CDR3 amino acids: CASSLGTQGYFYGYTF. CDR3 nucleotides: TGTGCCAGCAGCTTAGGGACCCAGGGGTATTTCTATGGCTACACCTTC.

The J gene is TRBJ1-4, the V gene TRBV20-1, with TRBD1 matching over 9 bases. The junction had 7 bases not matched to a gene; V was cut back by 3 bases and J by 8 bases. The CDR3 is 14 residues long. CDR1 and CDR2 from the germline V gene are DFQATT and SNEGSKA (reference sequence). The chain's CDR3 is CSARTGGIQEKLFF. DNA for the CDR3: TGCAGTGCTAGGACAGGGGGAATTCAAGAAAAACTGTTTTTT.

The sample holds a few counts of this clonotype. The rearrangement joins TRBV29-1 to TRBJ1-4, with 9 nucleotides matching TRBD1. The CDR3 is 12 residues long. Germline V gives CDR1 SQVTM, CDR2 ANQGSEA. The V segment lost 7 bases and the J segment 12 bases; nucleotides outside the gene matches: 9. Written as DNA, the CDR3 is TGCAGCGCGGGACAGGGCGAGGGGGAACTGTTTTTT. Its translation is CSAGQGEGELFF.

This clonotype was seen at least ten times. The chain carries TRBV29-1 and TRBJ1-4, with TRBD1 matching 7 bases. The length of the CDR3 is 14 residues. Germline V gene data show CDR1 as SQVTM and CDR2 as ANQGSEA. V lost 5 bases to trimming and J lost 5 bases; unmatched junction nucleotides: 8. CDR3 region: CSVSSGQLNEKLFF. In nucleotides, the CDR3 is TGCAGCGTTTCGTCGGGACAGCTGAATGAAAAACTGTTTTTT. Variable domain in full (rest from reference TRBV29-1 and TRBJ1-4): SAVISQKPSRDICQRGTSLTIQCQVDSQVTMMFWYRQQPGQSLTLIATANQGSEATYESGFVIDKFPISRPNLTFSTLTVSNMSPEDSSIYLCSVSSGQLNEKLFFGSGTQLSVL.

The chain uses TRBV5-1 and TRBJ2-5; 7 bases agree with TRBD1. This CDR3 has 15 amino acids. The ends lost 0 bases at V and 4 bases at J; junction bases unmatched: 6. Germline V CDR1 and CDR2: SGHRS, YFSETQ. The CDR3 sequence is CASSLATAGGETQYF. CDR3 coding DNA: TGCGCCAGCAGCTTGGCGACGGCAGGGGGAGAGACCCAGTACTTC.

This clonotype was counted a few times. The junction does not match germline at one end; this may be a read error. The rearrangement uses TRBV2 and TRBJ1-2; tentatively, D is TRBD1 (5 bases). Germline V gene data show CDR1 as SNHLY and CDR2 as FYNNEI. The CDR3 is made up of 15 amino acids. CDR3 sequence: CARSPGGAGGSGYTF. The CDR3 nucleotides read TGTGCCCGCAGCCCAGGCGGGGCCGGAGGATCTGGCTACACCTTC.

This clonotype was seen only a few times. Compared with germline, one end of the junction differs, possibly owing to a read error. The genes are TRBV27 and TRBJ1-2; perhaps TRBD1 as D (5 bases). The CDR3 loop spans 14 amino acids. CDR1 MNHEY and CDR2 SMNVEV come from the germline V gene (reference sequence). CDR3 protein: CAGSLGGGFDGYTF. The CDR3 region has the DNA TGTGCCGGCAGTCTCGGCGGGGGATTCGATGGCTACACCTTC.

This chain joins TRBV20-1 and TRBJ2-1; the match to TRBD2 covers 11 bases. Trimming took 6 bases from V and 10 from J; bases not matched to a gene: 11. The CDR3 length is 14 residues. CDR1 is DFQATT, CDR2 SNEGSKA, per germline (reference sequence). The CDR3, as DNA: TGCAGTGCGAGGGGACTAGCGGAATGCAACGAGCAGTTCTTC. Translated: CSARGLAECNEQFF.

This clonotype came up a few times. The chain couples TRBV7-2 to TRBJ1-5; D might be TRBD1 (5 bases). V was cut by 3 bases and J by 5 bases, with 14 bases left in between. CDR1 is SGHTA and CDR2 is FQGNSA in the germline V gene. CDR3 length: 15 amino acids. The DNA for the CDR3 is TGTGCCAGCAGCTTGGAGGGCGGGGGATATCAGCCCCAGCATTTT. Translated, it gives CASSLEGGGYQPQHF. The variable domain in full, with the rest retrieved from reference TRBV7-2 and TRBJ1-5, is GAGVSQSPSNKVTEKGKDVELRCDPISGHTALYWYRQSLGQGLEFLIYFQGNSAPDKSGLPSDRFSAERTGGSVSTLTIQRTQQEDSAVYLCASSLEGGGYQPQHFGDGTRLSIL.

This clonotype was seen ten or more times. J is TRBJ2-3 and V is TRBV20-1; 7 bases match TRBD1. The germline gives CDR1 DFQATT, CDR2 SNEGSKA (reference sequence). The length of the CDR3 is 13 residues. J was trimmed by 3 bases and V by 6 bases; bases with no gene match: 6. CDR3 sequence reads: CSAEQGVTDTQYF. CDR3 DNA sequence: TGCAGTGCCGAGCAGGGGGTTACAGATACGCAGTATTTT.

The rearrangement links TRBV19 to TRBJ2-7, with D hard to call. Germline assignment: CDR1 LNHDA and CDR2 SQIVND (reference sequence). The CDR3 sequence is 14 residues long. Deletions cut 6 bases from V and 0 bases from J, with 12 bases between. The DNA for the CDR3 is TGTGCCAGTAGCACAGAGCCTAGCTCCTACGAGCAGTACTTC. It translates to CASSTEPSSYEQYF.